This T cell receptor beta chain appears in the sequencing data of a study of graft-versus-host responses after intestinal transplantation. As to this clone: Its antigen is still unknown.

V lost 5 bases, J lost 9 bases, and 16 bases stayed unmatched. The CDR3 is 16 amino acids. CDR1 is SGHVT, CDR2 SQSDAQ, per germline. The repertoire was sequenced with immunoSEQ multiplex PCR; TCRdb's copy has only in-frame clones and lacks some. The profile shows roughly 100,000 clones, roughly 93% of them singletons. This TCR was sampled from a human donor who received an intestinal transplant. The V gene is TRBV7-4, the J gene TRBJ2-1; 7 bases line up with TRBD1. Here the sequenced sample was unstimulated CD8+ T cells sorted from spleen or lymph node cells, taken before intestinal transplant. The CDR3 region has the DNA TGTGCCAGCAGCCTTTCGCCGGGACAGAGGCTATCTGAGCAGTTCTTC. Its protein product is CASSLSPGQRLSEQFF.